The rows below give T cell receptor beta chains drawn from one sample of a study of blood T cell repertoires in COVID-19. The table came from immunoSEQ multiplex PCR; TCRdb's copy has only in-frame clones and leaves some out. The sample consists of 300,000 to 400,000 clones, approximately 86% of them appearing once. The sequenced sample consisted of peripheral blood. These receptors came from a man aged 25-40 years with COVID-19, enrolled during active disease. Both conserved end residues are part of each CDR3. The order of the fields is D gene, J gene, clone size, V gene, CDR3 protein, CDR3 DNA. A D gene is named only where the DNA matches it firmly. Some rows have no size entry. The others give once, few or many, or a class for an expanded clone.

. TRBJ2-2 . TRBV7-3 CASSPARGARTGELFF TGTGCCAGCAGCCCCGCGCGGGGTGCGAGGACCGGGGAGCTGTTTTTT
. TRBJ2-1 . TRBV5-4 CAGSLGSGYNEQFF TGTGCCGGGTCACTCGGGTCCGGATACAATGAGCAGTTCTTC
TRBD2 TRBJ2-7 . TRBV5-1 CASSLALAGGPYEQYF TGCGCCAGCAGCTTGGCCCTAGCGGGGGGCCCCTACGAGCAGTACTTC
TRBD2 TRBJ2-7 . TRBV5-4 CASSSGLAGNEQYF TGTGCCAGCAGCTCGGGACTAGCGGGAAACGAGCAGTACTTC
. TRBJ1-2 . TRBV10-3 CAISDSVGVGYGYTF TGTGCCATCAGTGACTCAGTCGGGGTTGGCTATGGCTACACCTTC
TRBD1 TRBJ1-2 . TRBV30 CAWTPGTGSGYTF TGTGCCTGGACCCCCGGGACAGGGAGTGGCTACACCTTC
. TRBJ1-5 . TRBV28 CASSLGSLNQPQHF TGTGCCAGCAGTTTGGGGAGCCTAAATCAGCCCCAGCATTTT
. TRBJ2-1 . TRBV3-1/TRBV3-2 CASSQPISRNNEQFF TGTGCCAGCAGCCAACCCATTAGTCGTAACAATGAGCAGTTCTTC
TRBD2 TRBJ2-2 few TRBV6-4 CASSDSASGMSGELFF TGTGCCAGCAGTGACTCGGCTAGCGGGATGAGCGGGGAGCTGTTTTTT
. TRBJ1-1 . TRBV7-3 CASSRGTNTEAFF TGTGCCAGCAGCCGAGGCACAAACACTGAAGCTTTCTTT
. TRBJ2-7 once TRBV21-1 CASSRRGGRDSYEQYF TGTGCCAGCAGTCGTCGCGGGGGAAGGGACTCCTACGAGCAGTACTTC
TRBD2 TRBJ2-7 . TRBV29-1 CSGRGSGYEQYF TGCAGCGGGCGCGGGAGTGGGTACGAGCAGTACTTC
. TRBJ1-6 . TRBV19 CASRTDQGSYNSPLHF TGTGCCAGTAGGACCGATCAGGGTTCCTATAATTCACCCCTCCACTTT
. TRBJ1-6 . TRBV6-6 CASSPDSTNSPLHF TGTGCCAGCAGTCCGGACAGTACGAATTCACCCCTCCACTTT
. TRBJ1-1 . TRBV6-5 CASSYGGSQTEAFF TGTGCCAGCAGTTACGGGGGGAGTCAGACTGAAGCTTTCTTT
. TRBJ2-7 . TRBV18 CASSLGSGQAYEQYF TGTGCCAGCTCCCTAGGATCGGGACAAGCCTACGAGCAGTACTTC
. TRBJ2-2 . TRBV18 CASSPRLLEVSGELFF TGTGCCAGCTCGCCGAGACTACTCGAAGTTTCCGGGGAGCTGTTTTTT
TRBD1 TRBJ1-2 . TRBV28 CASSLTGTGGAGGYTF TGTGCCAGCAGTTTAACCGGGACAGGGGGCGCAGGGGGCTACACCTTC
. TRBJ1-4 . TRBV7-2 CASSSYRDTRNEKLFF TGTGCCAGCAGCTCTTACCGGGACACAAGGAATGAAAAACTGTTTTTT
. TRBJ2-1 . TRBV5-1 CASSLGTDSMDEQFF TGCGCCAGCAGCTTGGGGACAGACTCTATGGATGAGCAGTTCTTC
TRBD1 TRBJ2-1 . TRBV4-1 CASRSPGTGGYNEQFF TGCGCCAGCAGATCCCCCGGGACAGGGGGCTACAATGAGCAGTTCTTC
TRBD1 TRBJ2-1 . TRBV5-6 CASSPRQGAIYEQFF TGTGCCAGCAGCCCGCGACAGGGGGCGATCTATGAGCAGTTCTTC
TRBD1 TRBJ1-2 . TRBV5-1 CASSTSSGTGYGYTF TGCGCCAGCAGCACCTCTTCCGGGACAGGCTATGGCTACACCTTC
TRBD2 TRBJ2-1 once TRBV11-2 CASSWGELAGFNEQFF TGTGCCAGCAGCTGGGGCGAACTAGCGGGGTTCAATGAGCAGTTCTTC
TRBD2 TRBJ2-7 . TRBV20-1 CSASRLAGVFSYEQYF TGCAGTGCTAGTAGACTAGCGGGTGTCTTCTCCTACGAGCAGTACTTC
. TRBJ2-7 . TRBV11-3 CASSSDYYRDKGVIPYEQYF TGTGCCAGCAGCTCAGACTACTACCGGGACAAGGGAGTAATACCCTACGAGCAGTACTTC
. TRBJ2-1 . TRBV19 CASSIDIDNEQFF TGTGCCAGTAGTATAGATATAGACAATGAGCAGTTCTTC
. TRBJ1-1 . TRBV20-1 CSASGNTEAFF TGCAGTGCTAGCGGGAACACTGAAGCTTTCTTT
TRBD2 TRBJ2-3 . TRBV9 CASSARSGSLADTQYF TGTGCCAGCAGCGCACGTAGCGGGAGTTTGGCAGATACGCAGTATTTT
TRBD1 TRBJ1-3 . TRBV9 CASAGGSAGNTIYF TGTGCCAGCGCAGGGGGCAGCGCTGGAAACACCATATATTTT
. TRBJ2-3 few TRBV3-1/TRBV3-2 CASSQDLGGTDTQYF TGTGCCAGCAGCCAAGATTTAGGAGGTACAGATACGCAGTATTTT